This T cell receptor (beta chain) was identified during a study of cytomegalovirus exposure and HLA in healthy donors. Generated by immunoSEQ multiplex PCR, the TCRdb table keeps only in-frame clones and is missing some. The table shows 78,000 or so clones, with 96% occurring only once. In its sample, this clone was seen once. CDR3 length: 15 amino acids. V lost 5 bases and J lost 4; bases outside the gene matches: 9. The germline CDR1 and CDR2 sequences are GTSNPN and SVGIG (reference sequence). This sequence was found in a man aged 18 to 30 in good health and CMV-seropositive. The chain employs TRBV30 and TRBJ2-1, with 9 positions matching TRBD2. Sequences were obtained from PBMCs. CDR3 nucleotide sequence: TGTGCCTGGGGTGAGACTAGCGGCTCGTACAATGAGCAGTTCTTC. As protein: CAWGETSGSYNEQFF. The variable domain in full, completed from reference TRBV30 and TRBJ2-1, reads SQTIHQWPATLVQPVGSPLSLECTVEGTSNPNLYWYRQAAGRGLQLLFYSVGIGQISSEVPQNLSASRPQDRQFILSSKKLLLSDSGFYLCAWGETSGSYNEQFFGPGTRLTVL.